The clone carrying this T cell receptor beta chain was detected only a few times. 13 Jbeta primers and 60 Vbeta primers were used for the PCR. Generated by immunoSEQ multiplex PCR, the TCRdb table keeps only in-frame clones and is missing some. The sample shows some 120,000 clones, approximately 8% of them seen only once. The sample originates from a study of cytomegalovirus exposure and HLA in healthy donors. The germline V gene has CDR1 ENHRY and CDR2 SYGVKD. The CDR3 is made up of 15 amino acids. Between the trimmed V and J ends, which lost 8 bases and 1 base, there was a span of 16 bases. This receptor was identified in a woman aged 40 to 49 in good health and CMV-seropositive. This chain links TRBV10-3 with TRBJ2-3, with a weak D call TRBD2 (5 bases). Sequenced: PBMCs. The CDR3 DNA is TGTGCCATCGCGGGCCCCGGGCCCCGCACAGATACGCAGTATTTT. Amino acid sequence: CAIAGPGPRTDTQYF.